In its sample, the clone carrying this T cell receptor beta chain was seen once. Germline V gene lookup returns CDR1 SGHKS and CDR2 YYEKEE (reference sequence). The V gene end was trimmed by 4 bases and the J gene end by 8 bases; junction bases not matched to a gene: 5. There are 14 residues in the CDR3. The sample originates from a study of control samples from healthy donors and cancer patients. Profiled with immunoSEQ multiplex PCR; TCRdb holds only in-frame clones, not every one. The data show some 130,000 clones, approximately 94% seen once. The V and J genes are TRBV5-5 and TRBJ2-1; 11 nucleotides align to TRBD2. The sample was blood. This receptor was taken from a man aged 25-45 years in good health. CDR3 residues: CASSVAGGPDEQFF. The DNA for the CDR3 is TGTGCCAGCAGCGTAGCGGGGGGGCCCGATGAGCAGTTCTTC.